Each of the 19 T cell receptor beta chains below was sequenced from the same sample in a study of blood T cell repertoires in COVID-19. TCRdb's copy holds only in-frame clones and misses some; the assay was immunoSEQ multiplex PCR. The sample shows approximately 350,000 clones, around 83% of them seen only once. The specimen sequenced was peripheral blood. The receptor set was obtained from a man aged 25 to 40 with active or convalescent COVID-19.

The V gene is TRBV11-3, the J gene TRBJ1-4, with 8 bases identical to TRBD1. Trimming took 3 bases from V and 6 from J; bases not matched to a gene: 6. The CDR3 is made up of 15 amino acids. The germline CDR1 and CDR2 sequences are SGHNT and YENEEA. This CDR3 reads CASSFDRGTDEKLFF. In nucleotides, the CDR3 is TGTGCCAGCAGCTTCGACAGGGGCACGGATGAAAAACTGTTTTTT.

The chain combines TRBV7-3 with TRBJ2-2; 11 bases fit TRBD1. After removal of 2 bases from V and 3 bases from J, the junction contained 5 bases not matched to a gene. Germline assignment: CDR1 SGHTA and CDR2 FQGTGA. This CDR3 has 17 residues. The CDR3 sequence: CASSLPGQGAYTGELFF. The CDR3 DNA is TGTGCCAGCAGCTTACCAGGACAGGGGGCCTACACCGGGGAGCTGTTTTTT.

The chain joins TRBV5-1 to TRBJ2-3, with TRBD1 matching over 8 bases. Germline loops: CDR1 SGHRS, CDR2 YFSETQ. CDR3 length: 16 amino acids. J gave up 2 bases and V 3 bases, and 8 bases lay outside the gene matches. CDR3: CASSYRDRRDTDTQYF. The CDR3 DNA sequence: TGCGCCAGCAGCTACCGGGACAGGCGCGACACAGATACGCAGTATTTT.

The chain couples TRBV5-4 to TRBJ2-2; 16 bases line up with TRBD2. The CDR3 length is 18 residues. Trimming cost V 4 bases and J 5 bases; bases outside gene matches: 8. Germline V gives CDR1 SGHNT, CDR2 YYREEE (reference sequence). The chain's CDR3 is CASSVGLAGGRRTGELFF. The CDR3 DNA reads TGTGCCAGCAGCGTGGGACTAGCGGGGGGGCGTCGGACCGGGGAGCTGTTTTTT.

This clone was recorded once. The J gene is TRBJ2-1, the V gene TRBV21-1; the table gives TRBD2 as D, unverified against the DNA. TRBV21-1 is designated a pseudogene. The CDR3 sequence is 17 residues long. The chain's CDR3 is CASTSGTSGRVGNEQFF. The CDR3, as DNA: TGTGCCAGCACCTCCGGGACTAGCGGGAGGGTCGGCAATGAGCAGTTCTTC.

The chain joins TRBV5-4 to TRBJ2-5, with TRBD2 matching 7 bases. The CDR3 is 14 amino acids. V trimming: 5 bases; J trimming: 2 bases; junction bases outside the gene matches: 6. CDR1 and CDR2 (germline): SGHNT, YYREEE (reference sequence). As DNA, the CDR3 is TGTGCCAGCAGTTATTGGGGGGGGCAAGAGACCCAGTACTTC. This translates into CASSYWGGQETQYF.

V and J are TRBV9 and TRBJ2-1, with D tentatively TRBD2 (6 bases). The CDR3 covers 15 residues. V was shortened by 2 bases and J by 1 base, with 10 bases between the two germline ends. In germline, CDR1 is SGDLS, CDR2 YYNGEE. CDR3 region: CASSVSGVSYNEQFF. The CDR3 region has the DNA TGTGCCAGCAGCGTTTCGGGAGTATCCTACAATGAGCAGTTCTTC.

The rearrangement uses TRBV6-6 and TRBJ1-1; no firm D call. CDR3 length: 14 residues. Trimming stripped 5 bases from V and 0 bases from J, with 10 bases between. Per germline, CDR1 MNHNY and CDR2 SVGAGI (reference sequence). DNA of the CDR3: TGTGCCAGCAGTAACGGACTCTTGAACACTGAAGCTTTCTTT. This sequence encodes CASSNGLLNTEAFF.

The chain recombines TRBV12-3 or TRBV12-4 with TRBJ1-3; no definite D call. The CDR3 has 12 residues. Trimming removed 10 bases from V and 3 bases from J, with 10 bases in between. CDR3 amino acids: CATLGGGNTIYF. DNA of the CDR3: TGTGCCACCCTAGGAGGTGGAAACACCATATATTTT.

This chain uses TRBV7-6 with TRBJ1-6; D is uncertain. The CDR3 is 15 residues long. The V end was cut by 5 bases, the J end by 6 bases, with 14 bases between. Germline V lookup: CDR1 SGHVS, CDR2 FNYEAQ. The CDR3 here is CASSPIGLSNSPLHF. CDR3 sequence (DNA): TGTGCCAGCAGCCCGATTGGGCTGAGTAATTCACCCCTCCACTTT. Full variable domain (remainder filled in from reference TRBV7-6 and TRBJ1-6): GAGVSQSPRYKVTKRGQDVALRCDPISGHVSLYWYRQALGQGPEFLTYFNYEAQQDKSGLPNDRFSAERPEGSISTLTIQRTEQRDSAMYRCASSPIGLSNSPLHFGNGTRLTVT.

To note about this clone: Other DNA variants within this sample encode the same CDR3. The J gene is TRBJ2-7, the V gene TRBV5-1, with D possibly being TRBD2 (6 bases). CDR3 length: 13 amino acids. The ends were cut back, 2 bases at V and 2 bases at J, with 8 bases in the middle. Germline lookup yields CDR1 SGHRS and CDR2 YFSETQ. As DNA, the CDR3 is TGCGCCAGCAGCTTTAGCGGCACCTACGAGCAGTACTTC. It yields the protein CASSFSGTYEQYF.

The V and J genes are TRBV11-2 and TRBJ1-2; D remains unclear. Germline lookup yields CDR1 SGHAT and CDR2 FQNNGV. CDR3 length: 18 residues. V shed 5 bases and J shed 5 bases, with 27 bases lying between them. DNA for the CDR3: TGTGCCAGCAGCCCCTGGGCCTTGAGTCCTCGCTCCTCGTATGGCTACACCTTC. This translates into CASSPWALSPRSSYGYTF.

This chain uses TRBV3-1 (or the pseudogene TRBV3-2) with TRBJ2-7, with 9 bases matching TRBD2. The germline gives CDR1 LGHDT, CDR2 YNNKEL (reference sequence). The junction had 7 bases not matched to a gene; V was cut back by 4 bases and J by 3 bases. The CDR3 runs to 15 residues. This chain's CDR3 is CASSRVLRGGYEQYF. CDR3 DNA sequence: TGTGCCAGCAGCCGGGTCTTGCGGGGGGGCTACGAGCAGTACTTC.

This chain connects TRBV18 to TRBJ1-2; D remains ambiguous. CDR1 is KGHSH and CDR2 is LQKENI in the germline V gene. This CDR3 is built from 20 residues. Deletions cut 6 bases from V and 3 bases from J, with 32 bases between. DNA of the CDR3: TGTGCCAGCTCCGCCGAAGATCCTCCTCAGCGGGCCTTCAATCACTATGGCTACACCTTC. Encoded protein: CASSAEDPPQRAFNHYGYTF.

The genes are TRBV9 and TRBJ1-5; 8 positions agree with TRBD1. The CDR3 loop spans 15 amino acids. The ends lost 3 bases at V and 2 bases at J; junction bases unmatched: 4. Germline CDR1 is SGDLS and CDR2 is YYNGEE. CDR3 protein: CASSDGQGGNQPQHF. DNA for the CDR3: TGTGCCAGCAGCGACGGACAGGGAGGCAATCAGCCCCAGCATTTT.

The V and J genes are TRBV18 and TRBJ1-3; TRBD1 might be the D (5 bases). Trimming took 3 bases from V and 0 from J, leaving 15 bases between them. Germline CDR1 KGHSH, CDR2 LQKENI. CDR3 size: 17 residues. As DNA, the CDR3 is TGTGCCAGCTCACCCCCCCGGGGGGTTTCCTCTGGAAACACCATATATTTT. It is translated as CASSPPRGVSSGNTIYF.

This chain links TRBV10-3 with TRBJ2-3; D is ambiguous. The V end lost 5 bases, the J end lost 4 bases, and 16 bases lay between the germline ends. CDR3 length: 15 amino acids. Germline V gives CDR1 ENHRY, CDR2 SYGVKD. The DNA of the CDR3 is TGTGCCATCAGTTCCCTCACGCCAGTCGCAGATACGCAGTATTTT. It specifies CAISSLTPVADTQYF.

The chain is built from TRBV3-1 (or the pseudogene TRBV3-2) and TRBJ2-3; 8 nucleotides line up with TRBD1. Germline V gives CDR1 LGHDT, CDR2 YNNKEL (reference sequence). V shed 5 bases and J 1 base; nucleotides not matched to a gene: 5. The CDR3 is made up of 15 amino acids. In nucleotides, the CDR3 is TGTGCCAGCAGCTTCCCGGGACAGGGCACAGATACGCAGTATTTT. Its protein is CASSFPGQGTDTQYF.

The chain is built from TRBV7-3 and TRBJ2-3, with D unresolved. Germline assignment: CDR1 SGHTA and CDR2 FQGTGA. Trimming cost V 2 bases and J 1 base, with 7 bases left between them. The CDR3 extends over 14 amino acids. CDR3 nucleotide sequence: TGTGCCAGCAGCTTATTCCCAGGCACAGATACGCAGTATTTT. It yields the protein CASSLFPGTDTQYF.